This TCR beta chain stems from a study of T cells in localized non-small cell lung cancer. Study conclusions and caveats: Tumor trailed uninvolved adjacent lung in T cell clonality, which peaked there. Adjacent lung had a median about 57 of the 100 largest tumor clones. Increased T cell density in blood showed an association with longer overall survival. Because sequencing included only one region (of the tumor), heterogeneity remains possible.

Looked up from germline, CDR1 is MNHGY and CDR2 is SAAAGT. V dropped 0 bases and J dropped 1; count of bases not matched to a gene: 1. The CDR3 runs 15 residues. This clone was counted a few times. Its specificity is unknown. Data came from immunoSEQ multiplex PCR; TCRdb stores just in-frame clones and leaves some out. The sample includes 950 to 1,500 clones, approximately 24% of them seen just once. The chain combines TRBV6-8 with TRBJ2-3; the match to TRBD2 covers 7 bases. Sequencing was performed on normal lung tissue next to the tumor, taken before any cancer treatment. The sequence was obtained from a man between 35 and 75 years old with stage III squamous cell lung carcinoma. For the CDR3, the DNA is TGTGCCAGCAGTTACTCGGCGGGGGGCACAGATACGCAGTATTTT. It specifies CASSYSAGGTDTQYF.